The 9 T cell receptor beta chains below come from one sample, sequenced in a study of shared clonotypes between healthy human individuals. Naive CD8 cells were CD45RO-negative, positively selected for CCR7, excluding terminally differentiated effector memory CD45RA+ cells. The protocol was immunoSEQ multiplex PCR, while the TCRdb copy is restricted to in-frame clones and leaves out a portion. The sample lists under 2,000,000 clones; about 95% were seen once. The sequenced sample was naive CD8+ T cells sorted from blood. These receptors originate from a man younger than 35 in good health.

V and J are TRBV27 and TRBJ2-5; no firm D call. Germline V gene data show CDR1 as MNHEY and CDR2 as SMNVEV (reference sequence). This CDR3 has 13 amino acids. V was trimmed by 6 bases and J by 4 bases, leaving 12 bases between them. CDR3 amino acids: CASSPYWLETQYF. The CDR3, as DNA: TGTGCCAGCAGCCCTTATTGGCTAGAGACCCAGTACTTC.

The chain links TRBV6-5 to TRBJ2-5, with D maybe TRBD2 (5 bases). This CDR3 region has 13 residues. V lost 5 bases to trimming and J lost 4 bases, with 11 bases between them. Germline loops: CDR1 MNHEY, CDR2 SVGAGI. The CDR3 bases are TGTGCCAGCAGTCCGGACTCAATAGAGACCCAGTACTTC. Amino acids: CASSPDSIETQYF.

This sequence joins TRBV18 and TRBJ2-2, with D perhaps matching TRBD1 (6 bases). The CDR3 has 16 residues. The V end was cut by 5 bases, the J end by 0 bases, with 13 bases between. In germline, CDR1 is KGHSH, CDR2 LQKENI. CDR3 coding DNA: TGTGCCAGCTCAGACTCCAGGGGAACGAACACCGGGGAGCTGTTTTTT. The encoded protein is CASSDSRGTNTGELFF.

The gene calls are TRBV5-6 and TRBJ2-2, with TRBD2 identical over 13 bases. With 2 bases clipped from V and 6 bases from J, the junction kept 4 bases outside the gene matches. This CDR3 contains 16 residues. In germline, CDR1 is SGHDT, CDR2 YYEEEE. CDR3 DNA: TGTGCCAGCAGCTTAGGACTAGCGGGGGATCCCGGGGAGCTGTTTTTT. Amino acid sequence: CASSLGLAGDPGELFF.

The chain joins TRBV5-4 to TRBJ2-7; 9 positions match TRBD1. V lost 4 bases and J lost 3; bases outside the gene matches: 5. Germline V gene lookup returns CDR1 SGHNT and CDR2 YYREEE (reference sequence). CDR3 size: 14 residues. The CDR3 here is CASSIGTGNYEQYF. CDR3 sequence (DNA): TGTGCCAGCAGCATAGGGACAGGGAACTACGAGCAGTACTTC.

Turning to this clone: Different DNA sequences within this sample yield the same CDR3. The CDR3 DNA reads TGTGCCAGCAGCCTAGCGGAAGCCAAAAACATTCAGTACTTC. Translated, it gives CASSLAEAKNIQYF. The rearrangement joins TRBV5-6 to TRBJ2-4; TRBD2 agrees at 7 bases. The CDR3 is 14 amino acids. Germline trimming cut 4 bases from V and 0 bases from J; bases unmatched to any gene: 1. The V gene's germline CDR1 is SGHDT and CDR2 YYEEEE.

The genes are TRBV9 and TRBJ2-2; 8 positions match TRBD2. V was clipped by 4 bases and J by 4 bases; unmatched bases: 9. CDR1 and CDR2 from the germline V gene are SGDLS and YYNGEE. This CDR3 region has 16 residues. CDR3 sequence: CASSQSRGGFTGELFF. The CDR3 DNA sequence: TGTGCCAGCAGCCAGTCCCGGGGGGGGTTCACCGGGGAGCTGTTTTTT.

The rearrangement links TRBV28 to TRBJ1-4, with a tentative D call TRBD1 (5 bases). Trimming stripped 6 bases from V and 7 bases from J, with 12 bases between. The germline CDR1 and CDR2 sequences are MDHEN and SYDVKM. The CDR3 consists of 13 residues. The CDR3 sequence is CASSPMRGEKLFF. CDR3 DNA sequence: TGTGCCAGCAGCCCTATGAGGGGTGAAAAACTGTTTTTT.

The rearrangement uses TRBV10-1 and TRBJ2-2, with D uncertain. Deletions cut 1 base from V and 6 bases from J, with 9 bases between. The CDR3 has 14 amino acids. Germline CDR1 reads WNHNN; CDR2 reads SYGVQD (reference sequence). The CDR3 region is CASSEYPTAGELFF. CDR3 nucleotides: TGCGCCAGCAGTGAGTACCCTACGGCCGGGGAGCTGTTTTTT.